This T cell receptor (beta chain) appears in the sequencing data of a study of T cells in Graves' hyperthyroidism and ophthalmopathy. About the research overall: Before any treatment, at initial diagnosis, peripheral blood was collected. General study results and limits: Stable hyperthyroidism was told apart from ophthalmopathy by a model built on 13 V-J features.

Ophthalmopathy patients had Clinical Activity Score at least 3, NOSPECS grade at least 4, duration under 3 months. Criteria for exclusion of patients were uncontrolled infection, other autoimmune disease, pregnancy or lactation. Looked up from germline, CDR1 is LGHDT and CDR2 is YNNKEL (reference sequence). This CDR3 comprises 14 residues. On this clonotype itself: No antigen is known for it. Relative to the germline gene, one junction end is altered; a read error may explain this.

The investigators amplified TCR beta CDR3 regions from RNA transcripts. The TCR CDR3 was amplified in a first-round RT-PCR using the HTBI primer set. TCRdb itself ran the multiplex PCR reads through MiXCR, one entry per CDR3 protein. The top ten hold less than 3.5% of the sample, which has about 610,000 distinct CDR3 sequences, 16% seen once. The source material was blood. The receptor was isolated from a woman in her thirties or forties with Graves' ophthalmopathy. V usage is TRBV3-1 and J usage is TRBJ2-3; maybe TRBD2 (6 bases). The CDR3 region is CAGSQGGAPDTQYF. The CDR3, as DNA: TGTGCCGGCAGCCAAGGAGGGGCCCCAGATACGCAGTATTTT.